This T cell receptor (beta chain) was captured by sequencing in a study of blood T cell repertoires in COVID-19. Trimming removed 4 bases from V and 7 bases from J; junction bases left unmatched: 6. The V gene's germline CDR1 is MDHEN and CDR2 SYDVKM. This CDR3 spans 14 amino acids. Sequenced by immunoSEQ multiplex PCR; TCRdb stores in-frame clones only, minus some. The sample lists about 270,000 clones, 80% to 90% seen once, with over 4% in the top ten. Sequencing input: PBMCs or T cells enriched from blood (not recorded which). This chain uses TRBV28 with TRBJ1-4, with 7 bases identical to TRBD1. The source of this sequence is a woman in her twenties or thirties with acute COVID-19. The CDR3, as DNA: TGTGCCAGCAGTTCTTCCCGGGACAGTGAAAAACTGTTTTTT. Amino acids: CASSSSRDSEKLFF. The full variable domain, in which reference TRBV28 and TRBJ1-4 provide the parts outside the CDR3, is DVKVTQSSRYLVKRTGEKVFLECVQDMDHENMFWYRQDPGLGLRLIYFSYDVKMKEKGDIPEGYSVSREKKERFSLILESASTNQTSMYLCASSSSRDSEKLFFGSGTQLSVL.